The entry below gives a single T cell receptor beta chain sequence along with its context. Unique molecular identifiers were incorporated into the prepared TCRbeta library. MiXCR was run by TCRdb on the PCR reads, yielding one entry per CDR3 protein. The profile shows around 340,000 distinct CDR3 sequences, 10% to 15% of them singletons. These data come from a study of T-cell reconstitution after alpha-beta-depleted transplantation in children. Germline assignment: CDR1 SGHVS and CDR2 FQNEAQ. There are 16 residues in the CDR3. Trimming stripped 1 base from V and 3 bases from J, with 14 bases between. This specimen was PBMCs, taken from the stem cell graft. The rearrangement links TRBV7-8 to TRBJ2-3; TRBD1 or TRBD2 may be the D gene (5 bases each). This receptor was identified in a human donor who donated a stem cell graft to a child with Fanconi anemia. CDR3 sequence reads: CASSLVRDGLTDTQYF. For the CDR3, the DNA is TGTGCCAGCAGCTTAGTCCGGGACGGATTAACAGATACGCAGTATTTT.